This is a list of T cell receptor beta chains from one sample in a study of PD-1 blockade in classical Hodgkin lymphoma. Libraries were prepared by immunoSEQ multiplex PCR; TCRdb keeps only in-frame clonotypes and omits some of them. The sample has tens of thousands of clones; 90% are singletons. Sequences were derived from peripheral blood mononuclear cells (PBMCs), sampled before the fourth cycle of nivolumab. The receptors here all came from a human donor with classical Hodgkin lymphoma. CDR3s include the opening cysteine and the closing phenylalanine or tryptophan. Each record gives: J gene, clone size, V gene, D gene, CDR3 DNA, CDR3 protein. A D gene is named only where the DNA matches it firmly. Clone size appears in some rows only: once, few, many, or a class for an expanded clone.

>TRBJ1-1|.|TRBV18|.
TGTGCCAGCTCACTGACCCAGGGGAACACTGAAGCTTTCTTT
CASSLTQGNTEAFF
>TRBJ1-5|.|TRBV27|.
TGTGCCAGCAGTTTTAGTCTATTACAGCCCCAGCATTTT
CASSFSLLQPQHF
>TRBJ2-3|.|TRBV5-5|.
TGTGCCAGCAGCTTGGGCCCAACAGATACGCAGTATTTT
CASSLGPTDTQYF
>TRBJ1-2|once|TRBV18|TRBD1
TGTGCCAGCTCACCTCAACAGGGGGGGGAGTCGTATGGCTACACCTTC
CASSPQQGGESYGYTF
>TRBJ1-6|few|TRBV30|TRBD1
TGTGCCTGGAGTTGGGGACAGGGGGATTCACCCCTCCACTTT
CAWSWGQGDSPLHF
>TRBJ1-6|.|TRBV28|.
TGTGCCAGCAGTCCAGGACTCAATAATTCACCCCTCCACTTT
CASSPGLNNSPLHF
>TRBJ2-7|.|TRBV5-1|.
TGCGCCAGCTCCAGACAGACGGGTGAGCAGTACTTC
CASSRQTGEQYF
>TRBJ1-4|.|TRBV7-9|TRBD1
TGTGCCATCTTCTGGGACAGGGGTAATGAAAAACTGTTTTTT
CAIFWDRGNEKLFF
>TRBJ2-7|.|TRBV6-5|.
TGTGCCAGCAGGGGAACAGGCTCAGGGCGGTACTTC
CASRGTGSGRYF
>TRBJ1-1|.|TRBV10-3|.
TGTGCCATCAGTGGGGGAGGTACAGCTTTCTTT
CAISGGGTAFF
>TRBJ1-3|.|TRBV5-6|.
TGTGCCAGCAGCTTGGAAGTTGGGGCCCTCTCTGGAAACACCATATATTTT
CASSLEVGALSGNTIYF
>TRBJ2-3|.|TRBV9|.
TGTGCCAGCAGCGGACCCCTCTCGGGCCCTGAGGTAGATACGCAGTATTTT
CASSGPLSGPEVDTQYF
>TRBJ2-3|.|TRBV7-9|TRBD1
TGTGCCAGCAGCTTCGAGGGACAGGGGTACACAGATACGCAGTATTTT
CASSFEGQGYTDTQYF
>TRBJ2-7|once|TRBV7-9|.
TGTGCCAGCAGCCTCCTCGTCGGGGTGGACGAGCAGTACTTC
CASSLLVGVDEQYF
>TRBJ1-3|once|TRBV4-3|TRBD1
TGCGCCAGCAGCCAGGCTACCGGGACAGGGGGTTACACCATATATTTT
CASSQATGTGGYTIYF
>TRBJ1-5|.|TRBV10-3|.
TGTGCCATCACCACAGGCAAGACGCAGCCCCAGCATTTT
CAITTGKTQPQHF
>TRBJ1-2|.|TRBV7-9|TRBD1
TGTGCCAGCAGCCCGACAGGGCTAGCTAACTATGGCTACACCTTC
CASSPTGLANYGYTF
>TRBJ2-1|.|TRBV27|TRBD1
TGTGCCAGCAGGAAGGGGACAGGGTCCAATGAGCAGTTCTTC
CASRKGTGSNEQFF